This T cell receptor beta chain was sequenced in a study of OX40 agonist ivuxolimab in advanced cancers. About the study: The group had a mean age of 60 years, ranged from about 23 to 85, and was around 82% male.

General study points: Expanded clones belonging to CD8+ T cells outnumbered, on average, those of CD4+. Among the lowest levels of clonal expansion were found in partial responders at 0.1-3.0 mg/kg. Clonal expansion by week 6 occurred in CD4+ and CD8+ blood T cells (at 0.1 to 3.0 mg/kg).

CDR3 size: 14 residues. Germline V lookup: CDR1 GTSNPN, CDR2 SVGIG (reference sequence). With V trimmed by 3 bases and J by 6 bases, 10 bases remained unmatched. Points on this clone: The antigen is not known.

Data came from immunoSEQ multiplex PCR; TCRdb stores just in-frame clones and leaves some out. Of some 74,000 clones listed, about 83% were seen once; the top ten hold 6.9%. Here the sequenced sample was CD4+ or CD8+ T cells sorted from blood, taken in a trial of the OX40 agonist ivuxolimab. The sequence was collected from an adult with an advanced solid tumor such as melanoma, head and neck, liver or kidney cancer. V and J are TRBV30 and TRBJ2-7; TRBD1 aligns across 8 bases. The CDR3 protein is CAWRWAQGAGEQYF. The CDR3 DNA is TGTGCCTGGAGGTGGGCTCAGGGGGCTGGCGAGCAGTACTTC.